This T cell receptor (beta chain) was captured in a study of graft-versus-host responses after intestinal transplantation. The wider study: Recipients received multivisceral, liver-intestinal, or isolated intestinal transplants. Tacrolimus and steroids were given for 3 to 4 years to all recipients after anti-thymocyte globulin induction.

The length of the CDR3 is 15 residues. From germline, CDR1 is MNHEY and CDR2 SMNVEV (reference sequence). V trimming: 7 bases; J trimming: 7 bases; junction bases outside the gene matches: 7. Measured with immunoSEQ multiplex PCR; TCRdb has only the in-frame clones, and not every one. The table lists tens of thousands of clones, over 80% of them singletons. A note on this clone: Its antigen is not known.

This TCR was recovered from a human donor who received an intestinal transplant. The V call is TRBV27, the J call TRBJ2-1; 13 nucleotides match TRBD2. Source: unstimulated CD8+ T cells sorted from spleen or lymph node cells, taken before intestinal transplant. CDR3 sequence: CASTFGTSGTNEQFF. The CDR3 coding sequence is TGTGCCAGCACTTTCGGGACTAGCGGGACAAATGAGCAGTTCTTC.